Shown below are 20 T cell receptor beta chains from a single sample sequenced in a study of blood T cells in healthy people across ages. Sample-barcoded 5' priming and a J-beta primer mix drove a second PCR of about 6 to 12 cycles. MiXCR, run by TCRdb on the 5' RACE reads, gives a single entry per CDR3 protein. In the table there are 1,800,000 or so distinct CDR3 sequences, roughly 43% of which are singletons. The sequenced sample consisted of blood. These receptors were collected from a human donor in good health.

This clonotype was picked up many times. In nucleotides, the CDR3 is TGTGCCAGCAGCGGGGGTACAACCTACGAGCAGTACTTC. Amino acids: CASSGGTTYEQYF. The chain couples TRBV9 to TRBJ2-7; D is ambiguous. The CDR3 is 13 residues long. V lost 3 bases and J lost 2, with 9 bases in between. Germline values: CDR1 SGDLS, CDR2 YYNGEE.

This clonotype has only a few counts. This chain links TRBV5-6 with TRBJ1-5; D unresolved. V lost 4 bases, J lost 5 bases, and 4 bases lay in between. Germline V gene data show CDR1 as SGHDT and CDR2 as YYEEEE. The CDR3 has 11 amino acids. The CDR3 protein is CASSVDQPQHF. The CDR3 DNA reads TGTGCCAGCAGCGTCGATCAGCCCCAGCATTTT.

The rearrangement joins TRBV5-1 to TRBJ2-3; tentatively, D is TRBD1 or TRBD2 (5 bases each). Germline assignment: CDR1 SGHRS and CDR2 YFSETQ. Between the trimmed V and J ends, which lost 2 bases and 6 bases, there was a span of 16 bases. The CDR3 contains 15 residues. CDR3 region: CASSFSGTEEDTQYF. CDR3 sequence (DNA): TGCGCCAGCAGCTTCTCCGGGACGGAGGAGGATACGCAGTATTTT.

The genes are TRBV4-2 and TRBJ1-2; TRBD1 is a possible D gene (5 bases). The length of the CDR3 is 13 residues. Germline CDR1 reads LGHNA; CDR2 reads YNFKEQ. Trimming cost V 4 bases and J 7 bases, with 13 bases left between them. The CDR3 DNA reads TGTGCCAGCAGCCCTCAGGGCTCGGTTGGCTACACCTTC. Translation: CASSPQGSVGYTF.

This clonotype was observed at least ten times. The V gene is TRBV20-1, the J gene TRBJ2-1, with D unclear. The CDR3 loop spans 14 amino acids. Between the trimmed V and J ends, which lost 3 bases and 4 bases, there was a span of 13 bases. Germline values: CDR1 DFQATT, CDR2 SNEGSKA (reference sequence). The CDR3 DNA reads TGCAGTGCTAGTAAACTTACATTTTACAATGAGCAGTTCTTC. Translating it yields CSASKLTFYNEQFF.

This clonotype showed up many times. The rearrangement uses TRBV7-2 and TRBJ1-1; D gene uncertain. With 6 bases removed from V and 1 base from J, the gap between germline ends came to 9 bases. The germline V gene encodes CDR1 SGHTA and CDR2 FQGNSA. The CDR3 covers 13 residues. DNA of the CDR3: TGTGCCAGCAGTCCACACCCGAACACTGAAGCTTTCTTT. Protein sequence: CASSPHPNTEAFF.

Details on this clonotype: This may stem from a read error, because a much larger clone lies one nucleotide away. The chain joins TRBV6-5 to TRBJ2-1, with 8 bases identical to TRBD1. CDR1 and CDR2 (germline): MNHEY, SVGAGI. CDR3 length: 15 residues. V lost 8 bases and J lost 4; bases outside the gene matches: 10. The CDR3 nucleotides are TGTGCCAGCGGCGAAGACAGGGGACCTTACAATGAGCAGTTCTTC. This encodes CASGEDRGPYNEQFF.

A few counts support this clonotype. This sequence joins TRBV9 and TRBJ1-2; 9 bases fit TRBD1. The CDR3 is made up of 14 amino acids. With 4 bases clipped from V and 5 bases from J, the junction kept 6 bases outside the gene matches. The germline CDR1 and CDR2 sequences are SGDLS and YYNGEE. The CDR3 region is CASSPRQGVYGYTF. As DNA, the CDR3 is TGTGCCAGCAGCCCTAGACAGGGGGTATATGGCTACACCTTC.

The chain couples TRBV3-1 to TRBJ2-7, with 10 bases lining up with TRBD1. Germline lookup yields CDR1 LGHDT and CDR2 YNNKEL (reference sequence). The CDR3 sequence is 18 residues long. The ends lost 8 bases at V and 0 bases at J; junction bases unmatched: 16. For the CDR3, the DNA is TGTGCCAGCGCAACCGGGACAGGGGTAGGTCATAGCTCCTACGAGCAGTACTTC. Encoded protein: CASATGTGVGHSSYEQYF.

As to this clonotype: This may stem from a read error, because a much larger clone lies one nucleotide away. The V gene is TRBV11-1, the J gene TRBJ2-3, with D hard to call. From germline, CDR1 is SGHAT and CDR2 FQDESV (reference sequence). The CDR3 extends over 13 amino acids. V dropped 4 bases and J dropped 6 bases, with 11 bases sitting between them. CDR3 loop: CASSSSWSDTQYF. The CDR3, as DNA: TGTGCCAGCAGCTCCTCTTGGAGCGATACGCAGTATTTT.

V is TRBV4-3 and J is TRBJ1-1; no clear D gene. This CDR3 contains 12 residues. Trimming pared 3 bases from V and 6 bases from J, leaving 8 bases between. The germline gives CDR1 LGHNA, CDR2 YSLEER. The CDR3 bases are TGCGCCAGCAGCCAGGGGAAGGCTGAAGCTTTCTTT. Translated: CASSQGKAEAFF.

The V and J genes are TRBV7-9 and TRBJ2-7, with 10 bases that match TRBD2. Germline CDR1 reads SEHNR; CDR2 reads FQNEAQ (reference sequence). The CDR3 is made up of 16 amino acids. The J segment lost 7 bases and the V segment lost 5 bases, leaving 14 bases of the junction unmatched. CDR3: CASSPPSLLAGAEQYF. CDR3 nucleotide sequence: TGTGCCAGCAGCCCCCCCTCCCTGCTAGCGGGGGCGGAGCAGTACTTC.

There are a few counts of this clonotype. The V gene is TRBV28, the J gene TRBJ2-4; D might be TRBD1 (6 bases). V lost 2 bases and J lost 11, with 13 bases in between. This CDR3 region has 13 residues. Germline CDR1 is MDHEN and CDR2 is SYDVKM. CDR3 region: CASSLGDRNLQYF. In DNA, the CDR3 is TGTGCCAGCAGTTTAGGCGACAGGAACCTTCAGTACTTC.

V gene TRBV5-1 combines with J gene TRBJ2-5; no definite D call. The CDR3 has 15 residues. Trimming left V 4 bases short and J 2 bases short, with 15 bases between. Germline values: CDR1 SGHRS, CDR2 YFSETQ. The CDR3 nucleotides are TGCGCCAGCAGCCAAGCTAATACCCCACAAGAGACCCAGTACTTC. It specifies CASSQANTPQETQYF.

About this clonotype: Without the conserved terminal phenylalanine or tryptophan, this CDR3 likely stems from a read error. CDR3 nucleotide sequence: TGTGCCAGCAGTGAGGTTGGGACAGGTCTGGTTGAGCAGTTCATC. Translation gives CASSEVGTGLVEQFI. The chain uses TRBV6-1 and TRBJ2-1; 8 nucleotides line up with TRBD1. J was trimmed by 9 bases and V by 3 bases; bases with no gene match: 10. Germline CDR1 is MNHNS and CDR2 is SASEGT. This CDR3 is built from 15 residues.

The chain has TRBV4-2 and TRBJ2-5; the match to TRBD2 covers 8 bases. V gave up 1 base and J gave up 6 bases; unmatched junction bases: 13. Germline V lookup: CDR1 LGHNA, CDR2 YNFKEQ. The CDR3 covers 17 residues. The CDR3 loop reads CASSQGPDVAGWKTQYF. CDR3 nucleotide sequence: TGTGCCAGCAGCCAAGGGCCCGATGTAGCGGGGTGGAAGACCCAGTACTTC.

In its sample, this clonotype was seen a few times. The gene calls are TRBV29-1 and TRBJ1-4; unclear D gene. The CDR3 has 11 residues. Trimming shortened V by 7 bases and J by 7 bases, and 10 bases separated the two germline ends. Germline V gene sequence: CDR1 SQVTM, CDR2 ANQGSEA. CDR3 nucleotide sequence: TGCAGCGGTGGACTTGGTGAAAAACTGTTTTTT. It is translated as CSGGLGEKLFF.

Many counts were recorded for this clonotype. The chain links TRBV20-1 to TRBJ2-1; 7 nucleotides agree with TRBD1. Per germline, CDR1 DFQATT and CDR2 SNEGSKA (reference sequence). The CDR3 contains 14 residues. The V gene end was trimmed by 1 base and the J gene end by 4 bases; junction bases not matched to a gene: 4. The CDR3 region is CSARVGRGYNEQFF. CDR3 DNA: TGCAGTGCTAGAGTGGGCAGGGGGTACAATGAGCAGTTCTTC.

This clonotype was seen only a few times. The chain carries TRBV29-1 and TRBJ2-3; TRBD1 matches at 7 bases. Germline values: CDR1 SQVTM, CDR2 ANQGSEA. The length of the CDR3 is 15 residues. Trimming at V came to 6 bases and at J to 1 base, leaving 10 bases not matched to a gene. The CDR3 coding sequence is TGCAGCGTCCAGCATGAGACAGGGCGCACAGATACGCAGTATTTT. Protein: CSVQHETGRTDTQYF.

The sample holds a few counts of this clonotype. V gene TRBV5-1 combines with J gene TRBJ1-1; D unresolved. Germline-derived CDR1 and CDR2 are SGHRS and YFSETQ. The CDR3 runs to 14 residues. V was clipped by 5 bases and J by 0 bases, with 11 bases between them. CDR3 protein: CASRAQTVNTEAFF. In DNA form, the CDR3 reads TGCGCCAGCAGGGCCCAGACGGTGAACACTGAAGCTTTCTTT. The full variable domain, in which reference TRBV5-1 and TRBJ1-1 provide the parts outside the CDR3, is KAGVTQTPRYLIKTRGQQVTLSCSPISGHRSVSWYQQTPGQGLQFLFEYFSETQRNKGNFPGRFSGRQFSNSRSEMNVSTLELGDSALYLCASRAQTVNTEAFFGQGTRLTVV.